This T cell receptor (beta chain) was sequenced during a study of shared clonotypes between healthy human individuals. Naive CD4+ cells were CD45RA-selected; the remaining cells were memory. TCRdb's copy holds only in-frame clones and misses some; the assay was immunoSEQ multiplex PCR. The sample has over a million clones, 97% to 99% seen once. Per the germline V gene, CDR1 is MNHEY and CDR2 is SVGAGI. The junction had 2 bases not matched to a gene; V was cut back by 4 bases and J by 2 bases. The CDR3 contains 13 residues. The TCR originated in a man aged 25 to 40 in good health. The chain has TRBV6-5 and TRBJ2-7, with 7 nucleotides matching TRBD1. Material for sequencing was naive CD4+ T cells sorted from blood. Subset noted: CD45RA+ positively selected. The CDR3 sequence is CASSSQGAYEQYF. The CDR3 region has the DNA TGTGCCAGCAGTTCTCAGGGGGCCTACGAGCAGTACTTC.